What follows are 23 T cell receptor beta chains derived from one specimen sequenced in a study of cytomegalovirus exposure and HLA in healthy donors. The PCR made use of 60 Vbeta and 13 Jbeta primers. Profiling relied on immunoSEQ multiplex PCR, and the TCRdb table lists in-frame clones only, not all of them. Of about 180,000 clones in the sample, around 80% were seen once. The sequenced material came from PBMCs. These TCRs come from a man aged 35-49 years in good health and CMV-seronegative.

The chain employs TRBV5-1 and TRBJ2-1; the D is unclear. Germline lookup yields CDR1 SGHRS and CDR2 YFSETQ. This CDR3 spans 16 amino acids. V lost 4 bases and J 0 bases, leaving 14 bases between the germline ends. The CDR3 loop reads CASSATRLSSYNEQFF. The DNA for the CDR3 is TGCGCCAGCAGCGCGACTCGTCTGAGCTCCTACAATGAGCAGTTCTTC.

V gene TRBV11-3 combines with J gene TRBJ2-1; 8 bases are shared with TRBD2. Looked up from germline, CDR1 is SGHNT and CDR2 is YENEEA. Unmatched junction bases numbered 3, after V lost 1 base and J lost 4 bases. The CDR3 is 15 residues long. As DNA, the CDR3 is TGTGCCAGCAGCTTAGCGGGAGGGGCGTACAATGAGCAGTTCTTC. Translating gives CASSLAGGAYNEQFF.

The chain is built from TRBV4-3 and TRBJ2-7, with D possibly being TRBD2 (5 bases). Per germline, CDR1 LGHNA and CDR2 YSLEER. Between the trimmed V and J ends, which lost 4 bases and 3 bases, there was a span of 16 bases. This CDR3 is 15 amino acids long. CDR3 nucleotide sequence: TGCGCCAGCAGCCCAGGACTGGCTTCCCACTACGAGCAGTACTTC. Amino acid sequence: CASSPGLASHYEQYF.

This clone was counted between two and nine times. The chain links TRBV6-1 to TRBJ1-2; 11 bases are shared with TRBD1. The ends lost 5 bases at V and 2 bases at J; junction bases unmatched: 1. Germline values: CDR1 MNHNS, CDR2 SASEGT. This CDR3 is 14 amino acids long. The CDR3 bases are TGTGCCAGCAGTTGGACAGGGGGCAACTATGGCTACACCTTC. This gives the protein CASSWTGGNYGYTF.

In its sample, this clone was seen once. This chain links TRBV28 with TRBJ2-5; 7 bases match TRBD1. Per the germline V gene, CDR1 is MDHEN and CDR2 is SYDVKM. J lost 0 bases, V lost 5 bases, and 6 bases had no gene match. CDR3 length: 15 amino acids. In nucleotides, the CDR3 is TGTGCCAGCAGTCCGAGGACAGGCCACCAAGAGACCCAGTACTTC. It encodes CASSPRTGHQETQYF.

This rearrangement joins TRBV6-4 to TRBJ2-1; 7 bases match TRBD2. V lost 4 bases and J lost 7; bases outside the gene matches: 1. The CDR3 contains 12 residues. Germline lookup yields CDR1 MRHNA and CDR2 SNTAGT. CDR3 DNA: TGTGCCAGCAGTGGGGGGGGGAATGAGCAGTTCTTC. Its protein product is CASSGGGNEQFF.

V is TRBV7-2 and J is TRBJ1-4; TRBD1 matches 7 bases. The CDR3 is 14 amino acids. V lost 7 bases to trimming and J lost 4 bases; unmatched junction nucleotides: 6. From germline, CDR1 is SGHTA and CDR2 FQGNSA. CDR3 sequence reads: CASTRDSNNEKLFF. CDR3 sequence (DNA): TGTGCCAGCACCAGGGACAGTAATAATGAAAAACTGTTTTTT.

DNA of the CDR3: TGCGCCAGCAGCCAAGGGACAGGGAGCACAGATACGCAGTATTTT. Protein: CASSQGTGSTDTQYF. The chain uses TRBV4-3 and TRBJ2-3; TRBD1 aligns across 8 bases. V lost 1 base, J lost 0 bases, and 0 bases stayed unmatched. CDR1 LGHNA and CDR2 YSLEER come from the germline V gene. The CDR3 has 15 residues.

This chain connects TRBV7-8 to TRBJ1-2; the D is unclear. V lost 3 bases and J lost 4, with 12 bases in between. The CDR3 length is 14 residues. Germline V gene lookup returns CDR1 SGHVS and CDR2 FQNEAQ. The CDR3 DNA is TGTGCCAGCAGCTTGCGCTACCTTCGCTATGGCTACACCTTC. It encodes CASSLRYLRYGYTF.

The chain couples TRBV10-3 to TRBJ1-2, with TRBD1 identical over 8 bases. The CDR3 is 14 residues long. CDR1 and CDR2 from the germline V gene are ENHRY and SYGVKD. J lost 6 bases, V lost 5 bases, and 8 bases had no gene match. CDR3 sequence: CAISPDREANGYTF. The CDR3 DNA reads TGTGCCATCAGTCCGGACAGGGAGGCCAATGGCTACACCTTC.

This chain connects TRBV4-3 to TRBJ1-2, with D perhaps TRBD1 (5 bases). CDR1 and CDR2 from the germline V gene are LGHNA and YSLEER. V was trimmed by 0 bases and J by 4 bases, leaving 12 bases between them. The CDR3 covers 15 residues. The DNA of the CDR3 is TGCGCCAGCAGCCAAGACAGGGATCTTAGCTATGGCTACACCTTC. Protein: CASSQDRDLSYGYTF.

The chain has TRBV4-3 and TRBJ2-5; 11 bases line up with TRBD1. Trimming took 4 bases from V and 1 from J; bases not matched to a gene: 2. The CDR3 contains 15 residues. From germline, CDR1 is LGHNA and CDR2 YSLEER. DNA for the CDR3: TGCGCCAGCAGCCCGGGACAGGGGGTCCAAGAGACCCAGTACTTC. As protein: CASSPGQGVQETQYF.

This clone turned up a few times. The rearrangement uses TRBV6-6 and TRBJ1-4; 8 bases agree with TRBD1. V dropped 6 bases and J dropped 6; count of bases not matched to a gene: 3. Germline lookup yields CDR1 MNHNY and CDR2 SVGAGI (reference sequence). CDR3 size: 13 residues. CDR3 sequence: CASSPTGDEKLFF. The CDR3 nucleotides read TGTGCCAGCAGCCCGACAGGGGATGAAAAACTGTTTTTT.

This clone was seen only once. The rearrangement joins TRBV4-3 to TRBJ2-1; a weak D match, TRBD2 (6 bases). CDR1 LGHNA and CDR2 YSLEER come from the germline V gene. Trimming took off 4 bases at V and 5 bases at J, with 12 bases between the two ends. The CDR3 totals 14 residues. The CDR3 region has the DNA TGCGCCAGCAGCCCGGGGGTCAGGGACAATGAGCAGTTCTTC. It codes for CASSPGVRDNEQFF.

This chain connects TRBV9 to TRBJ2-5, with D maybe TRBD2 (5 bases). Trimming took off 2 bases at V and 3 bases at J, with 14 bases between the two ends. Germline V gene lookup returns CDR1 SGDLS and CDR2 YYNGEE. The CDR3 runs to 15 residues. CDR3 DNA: TGTGCCAGCAGCGTTACGAGGGAAGGGAAAGAGACCCAGTACTTC. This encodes CASSVTREGKETQYF.

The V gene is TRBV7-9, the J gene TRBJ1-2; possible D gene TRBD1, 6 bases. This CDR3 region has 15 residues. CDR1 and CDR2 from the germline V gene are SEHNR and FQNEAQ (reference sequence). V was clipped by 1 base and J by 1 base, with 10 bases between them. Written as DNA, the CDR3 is TGTGCCAGCAGCTTAGTAGGGGGAAATAACTATGGCTACACCTTC. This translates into CASSLVGGNNYGYTF.

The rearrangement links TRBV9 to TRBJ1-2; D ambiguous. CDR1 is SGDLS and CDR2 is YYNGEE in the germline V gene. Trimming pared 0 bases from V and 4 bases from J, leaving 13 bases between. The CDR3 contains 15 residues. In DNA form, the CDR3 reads TGTGCCAGCAGCGTAGACCTGGGGAGGTTCTATGGCTACACCTTC. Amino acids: CASSVDLGRFYGYTF.

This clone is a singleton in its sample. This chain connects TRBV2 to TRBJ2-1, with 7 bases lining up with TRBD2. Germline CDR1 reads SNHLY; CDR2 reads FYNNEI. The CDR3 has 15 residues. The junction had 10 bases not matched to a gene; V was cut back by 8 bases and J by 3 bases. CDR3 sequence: CASEDTAGIYNEQFF. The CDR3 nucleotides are TGTGCCAGCGAGGATACAGCGGGGATCTACAATGAGCAGTTCTTC.

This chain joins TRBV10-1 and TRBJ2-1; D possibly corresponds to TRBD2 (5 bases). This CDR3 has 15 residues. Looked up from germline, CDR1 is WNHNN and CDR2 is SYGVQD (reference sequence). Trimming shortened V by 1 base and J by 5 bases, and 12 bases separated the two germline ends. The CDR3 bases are TGCGCCAGCAGTGAGTGGGGAGATCCAAACAATGAGCAGTTCTTC. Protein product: CASSEWGDPNNEQFF.

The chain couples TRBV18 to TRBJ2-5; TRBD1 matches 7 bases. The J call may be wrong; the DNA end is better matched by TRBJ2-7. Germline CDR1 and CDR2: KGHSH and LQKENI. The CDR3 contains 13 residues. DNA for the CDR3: TGTGCCAGCCTCGGGACAGAAAGCTACGAGCAGTACTTC. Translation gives CASLGTESYEQYF.

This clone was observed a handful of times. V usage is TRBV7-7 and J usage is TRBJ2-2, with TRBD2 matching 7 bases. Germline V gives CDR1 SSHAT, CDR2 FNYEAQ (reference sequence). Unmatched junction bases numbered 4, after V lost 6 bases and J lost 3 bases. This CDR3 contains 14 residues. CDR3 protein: CASRRLADTGELFF. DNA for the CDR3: TGTGCCAGCAGGAGACTAGCTGACACCGGGGAGCTGTTTTTT.

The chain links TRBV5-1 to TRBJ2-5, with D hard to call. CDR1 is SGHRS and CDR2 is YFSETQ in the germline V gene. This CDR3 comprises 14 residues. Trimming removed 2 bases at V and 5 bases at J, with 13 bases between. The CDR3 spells CASSLKLSEETQYF. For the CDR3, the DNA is TGCGCCAGCAGCTTAAAACTCTCTGAGGAGACCCAGTACTTC.

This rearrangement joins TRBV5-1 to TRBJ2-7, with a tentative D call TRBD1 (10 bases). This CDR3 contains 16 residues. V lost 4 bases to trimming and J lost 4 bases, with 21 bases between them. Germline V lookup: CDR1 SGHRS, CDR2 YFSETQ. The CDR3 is CASSILAGQGLYEQYF. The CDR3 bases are TGCGCCAGCAGCATTCTAGCGGGACAGGGGTTATACGAGCAGTACTTC.